These 11 T cell receptor beta chains were all obtained from the same sample, sequenced in a study of CD8 T cells in Susac syndrome. Roughly 0.45 to 1 ug RNA was reverse transcribed with random hexamers. In TCRdb, the immunoSEQ multiplex PCR reads were re-called with MiXCR into one record per CDR3 protein. The sample yields roughly 80,000 distinct CDR3 sequences, about 93% seen once. Source material: CD4+ T cells from PBMCs. Receptor source: a human donor with Susac syndrome.

This clonotype was seen more than once but under ten times. V is TRBV7-2 and J is TRBJ2-5; 11 bases map to TRBD2. The CDR3 has 18 amino acids. The J segment lost 1 base and the V segment lost 1 base, leaving 8 bases of the junction unmatched. The germline gives CDR1 SGHTA, CDR2 FQGNSA. The CDR3 region is CASSLVSLSGGVQETQYF. DNA for the CDR3: TGTGCCAGCAGCTTAGTGTCCCTTAGCGGGGGGGTCCAAGAGACCCAGTACTTC.

This clonotype has only one observation. V gene TRBV6-5 combines with J gene TRBJ2-3, with D maybe TRBD1 (5 bases). The CDR3 length is 14 residues. V lost 7 bases and J lost 4, with 15 bases in between. CDR1 is MNHEY, CDR2 SVGAGI, per germline. CDR3 DNA sequence: TGTGCCAGCAATGACGCAGGGTGGTCAGATACGCAGTATTTT. It codes for CASNDAGWSDTQYF.

The V call is TRBV2, the J call TRBJ2-1; D might be TRBD1 or TRBD2, each matching 5 bases. The germline V and J ends were trimmed by 6 bases and 7 bases, with 10 bases remaining between them. The CDR3 sequence is 12 residues long. Germline assignment: CDR1 SNHLY and CDR2 FYNNEI. CDR3 loop: CASRPGRNEQFF. The CDR3 nucleotides are TGTGCCAGCAGACCAGGGAGAAATGAGCAGTTCTTC. Variable domain in full (rest from reference TRBV2 and TRBJ2-1): EPEVTQTPSHQVTQMGQEVILRCVPISNHLYFYWYRQILGQKVEFLVSFYNNEISEKSEIFDDQFSVERPDGSNFTLKIRSTKLEDSAMYFCASRPGRNEQFFGPGTRLTVL.

The J gene is TRBJ1-1, the V gene TRBV19; TRBD1 matches 7 bases. V gave up 5 bases and J gave up 5 bases; unmatched junction bases: 14. This CDR3 has 16 residues. Germline lookup yields CDR1 LNHDA and CDR2 SQIVND (reference sequence). CDR3 amino acids: CASSRLATGSATEAFF. The CDR3 DNA reads as TGTGCCAGTAGTCGACTAGCGACAGGGTCGGCGACTGAAGCTTTCTTT.

The chain combines TRBV6-2 or TRBV6-3 with TRBJ2-5; D is possibly TRBD1 (6 bases). This CDR3 is 16 amino acids long. V lost 2 bases and J 5 bases, leaving 18 bases between the germline ends. Germline lookup yields CDR1 MNHEY and CDR2 SVGEGT. The CDR3 loop is CASSYPQGRLDETQYF. Here the CDR3 DNA reads TGTGCCAGCAGTTACCCCCAGGGGCGCCTGGACGAGACCCAGTACTTC.

The chain carries TRBV6-2 or TRBV6-3 and TRBJ2-5; 8 positions agree with TRBD2. V was pared by 8 bases and J by 2 bases, with 10 bases of the junction left unmatched. The germline V gene has CDR1 MNHEY and CDR2 SVGEGT. This CDR3 is built from 15 residues. CDR3 sequence (DNA): TGTGCCAGCGTCCCGGGGGGGGCACTACAAGAGACCCAGTACTTC. Protein sequence: CASVPGGALQETQYF.

The sample holds a few counts of this clonotype. The chain couples TRBV12-3 or TRBV12-4 to TRBJ2-7; 9 bases match TRBD2. The CDR3 consists of 13 residues. The V segment lost 5 bases and the J segment 8 bases; nucleotides outside the gene matches: 7. The CDR3 coding sequence is TGTGCCAGCAGTGGTAGCGGGAGCCTCCAGCAGTACTTC. Encoded protein: CASSGSGSLQQYF.

J is TRBJ2-5 and V is TRBV29-1; D is perhaps TRBD2 (5 bases). Germline loops: CDR1 SQVTM, CDR2 ANQGSEA. The V and J ends lost 7 bases and 5 bases respectively, with 11 bases between them. CDR3 length: 11 amino acids. The CDR3 DNA sequence: TGCAGCGGCGGTAGGAGGGAGACCCAGTACTTC. Its protein product is CSGGRRETQYF. Variable domain in full (rest from reference TRBV29-1 and TRBJ2-5): SAVISQKPSRDICQRGTSLTIQCQVDSQVTMMFWYRQQPGQSLTLIATANQGSEATYESGFVIDKFPISRPNLTFSTLTVSNMSPEDSSIYLCSGGRRETQYFGPGTRLLVL.

J is TRBJ2-7 and V is TRBV15, with 10 nucleotides matching TRBD1. The CDR3 consists of 15 residues. The junction had 7 bases not matched to a gene; V was cut back by 4 bases and J by 4 bases. CDR1 is LNHNV and CDR2 is YYDKDF in the germline V gene (reference sequence). DNA of the CDR3: TGTGCCACCAGCACCCCGACAGGGGGCAAGTACGAGCAGTACTTC. Translated: CATSTPTGGKYEQYF.

This chain uses TRBV11-2 with TRBJ1-1; D possibly corresponds to TRBD1 (5 bases). Trimming took 5 bases from V and 4 from J, leaving 14 bases between them. From germline, CDR1 is SGHAT and CDR2 FQNNGV. This CDR3 comprises 14 residues. CDR3 bases: TGTGCCAGCAGCCCTACTTCTGGGGGCACTGAAGCTTTCTTT. As protein: CASSPTSGGTEAFF.

This rearrangement joins TRBV7-2 to TRBJ1-3; the match to TRBD1 covers 7 bases. The CDR3 loop spans 17 amino acids. V lost 3 bases, J lost 5 bases, and 13 bases stayed unmatched. Germline-derived CDR1 and CDR2 are SGHTA and FQGNSA. The CDR3: CASSFSIRETGRNTIYF. CDR3 DNA sequence: TGTGCCAGCAGCTTTTCGATTAGGGAGACAGGGCGAAACACCATATATTTT. Full variable domain (missing parts from reference TRBV7-2 and TRBJ1-3): GAGVSQSPSNKVTEKGKDVELRCDPISGHTALYWYRQSLGQGLEFLIYFQGNSAPDKSGLPSDRFSAERTGGSVSTLTIQRTQQEDSAVYLCASSFSIRETGRNTIYFGEGSWLTVV.